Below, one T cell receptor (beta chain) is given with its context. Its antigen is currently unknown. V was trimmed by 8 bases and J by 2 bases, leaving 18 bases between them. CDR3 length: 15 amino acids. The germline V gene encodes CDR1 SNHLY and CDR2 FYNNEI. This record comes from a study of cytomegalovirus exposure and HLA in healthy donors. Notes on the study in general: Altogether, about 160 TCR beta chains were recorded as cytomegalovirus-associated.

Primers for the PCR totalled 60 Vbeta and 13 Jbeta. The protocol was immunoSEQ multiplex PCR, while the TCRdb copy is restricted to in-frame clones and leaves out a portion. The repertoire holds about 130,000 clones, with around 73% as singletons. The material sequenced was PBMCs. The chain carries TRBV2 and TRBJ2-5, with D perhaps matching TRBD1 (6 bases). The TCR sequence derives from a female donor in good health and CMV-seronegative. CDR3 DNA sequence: TGTGCCAGCGCGATAAACAGTGGACAGCAAGAGACCCAGTACTTC. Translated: CASAINSGQQETQYF.